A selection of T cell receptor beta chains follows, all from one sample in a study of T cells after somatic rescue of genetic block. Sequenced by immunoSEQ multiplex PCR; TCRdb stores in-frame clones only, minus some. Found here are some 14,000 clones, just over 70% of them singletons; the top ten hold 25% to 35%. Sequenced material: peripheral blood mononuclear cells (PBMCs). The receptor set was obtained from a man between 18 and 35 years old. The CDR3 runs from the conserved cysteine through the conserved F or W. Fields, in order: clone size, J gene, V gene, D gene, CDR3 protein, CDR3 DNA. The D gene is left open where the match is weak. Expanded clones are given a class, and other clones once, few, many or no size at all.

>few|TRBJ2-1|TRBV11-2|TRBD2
CASSLGTSGRGGWNEQFF
TGTGCCAGCAGCTTGGGGACTAGCGGGAGGGGAGGGTGGAATGAGCAGTTCTTC
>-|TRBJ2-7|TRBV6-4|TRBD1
CASSWDRETEQYF
TGTGCCAGCAGTTGGGACAGGGAGACCGAGCAGTACTTC
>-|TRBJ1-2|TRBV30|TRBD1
CAWADHYRGSYGYTF
TGTGCCTGGGCGGACCATTACAGGGGCTCCTATGGCTACACCTTC
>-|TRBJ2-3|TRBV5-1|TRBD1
CASSLVGGSGTDTQYF
TGCGCCAGCAGCTTGGTAGGGGGCAGTGGCACAGATACGCAGTATTTT
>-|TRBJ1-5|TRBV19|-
CASSKVVGAGQPQHF
TGTGCCAGTAGTAAGGTCGTGGGGGCTGGTCAGCCCCAGCATTTT
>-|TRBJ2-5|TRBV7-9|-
CASSFMARQETQYF
TGTGCCAGCAGCTTCATGGCCAGACAAGAGACCCAGTACTTC
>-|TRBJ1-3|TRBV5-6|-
CASSLETRPGGNTIYF
TGTGCCAGCAGCTTGGAAACAAGGCCAGGAGGAAACACCATATATTTT
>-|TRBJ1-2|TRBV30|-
CAWSWTGNGPNYGYTF
TGTGCCTGGAGTTGGACGGGGAACGGACCTAACTATGGCTACACCTTC
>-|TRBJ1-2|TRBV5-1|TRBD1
CASSSLQGADGYTF
TGCGCCAGCAGCTCGCTACAGGGGGCGGATGGCTACACCTTC
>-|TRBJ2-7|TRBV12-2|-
CASRLASQGALKLYEQYF
TGTGCAAGTCGCTTAGCCTCACAGGGGGCCCTCAAGCTCTACGAGCAGTACTTC
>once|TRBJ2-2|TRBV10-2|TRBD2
CASSLKILAGGGNTGELFF
TGCGCCAGCAGTTTGAAGATACTAGCGGGAGGAGGGAACACCGGGGAGCTGTTTTTT
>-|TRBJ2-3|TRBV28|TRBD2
CASKDRGRGTSGTSSTDTQYF
TGTGCCTCAAAGGACAGGGGGCGCGGGACTAGCGGGACCTCGAGCACAGATACGCAGTATTTT
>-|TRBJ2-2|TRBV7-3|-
CASSFGGGELFF
TGTGCCAGCAGCTTCGGGGGCGGGGAGCTGTTTTTT
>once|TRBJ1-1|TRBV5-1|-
CASSLSGLNTEAFF
TGCGCCAGCAGCTTGTCAGGGCTGAACACTGAAGCTTTCTTT
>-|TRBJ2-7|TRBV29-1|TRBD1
CSADPGQGYEQYF
TGCAGCGCGGATCCGGGACAGGGTTACGAGCAGTACTTC
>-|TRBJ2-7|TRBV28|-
CASSFGRDGTYEQYF
TGTGCCAGCAGTTTTGGTAGAGACGGAACCTACGAGCAGTACTTC
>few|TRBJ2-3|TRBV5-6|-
CASSFVAGRTDTQYF
TGTGCCAGCAGCTTTGTCGCGGGAAGGACAGATACGCAGTATTTT
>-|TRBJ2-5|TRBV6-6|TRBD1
CASSFDRGSETQYF
TGTGCCAGCAGTTTCGACAGGGGGAGTGAGACCCAGTACTTC
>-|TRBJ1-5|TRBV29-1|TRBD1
CSVGDWDSGGPQHF
TGCAGCGTTGGGGACTGGGACAGCGGGGGGCCCCAGCATTTT
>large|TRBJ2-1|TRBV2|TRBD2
CASSPSAPGLAVTYNEQFF
TGTGCCAGCAGTCCAAGCGCCCCGGGACTAGCGGTGACCTACAATGAGCAGTTCTTC
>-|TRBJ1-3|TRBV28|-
CASSWKDRNTIYF
TGTGCCAGCAGTTGGAAAGACAGAAACACCATATATTTT
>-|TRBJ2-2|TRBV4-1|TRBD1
CASSQDPGTGESANTGELFF
TGCGCCAGCAGCCAAGACCCCGGGACAGGGGAGTCCGCGAACACCGGGGAGCTGTTTTTT
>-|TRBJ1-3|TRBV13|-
CASSFPGTGNTIYF
TGTGCCAGCAGCTTTCCAGGGACGGGAAACACCATATATTTT
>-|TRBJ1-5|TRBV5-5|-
CASSLGGVAYQPQHF
TGTGCCAGCAGCTTAGGAGGGGTGGCCTATCAGCCCCAGCATTTT
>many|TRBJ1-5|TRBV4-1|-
CASSPMAGHQPQHF
TGCGCCAGCAGCCCTATGGCGGGCCATCAGCCCCAGCATTTT
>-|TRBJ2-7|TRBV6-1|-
CASSEFLGRQGLSYEQYF
TGTGCCAGCAGTGAATTCCTAGGTCGGCAGGGATTATCCTACGAGCAGTACTTC
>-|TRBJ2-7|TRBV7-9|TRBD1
CASSLNPWQGAREQYF
TGTGCCAGCAGCTTAAATCCTTGGCAGGGGGCACGGGAGCAGTACTTC
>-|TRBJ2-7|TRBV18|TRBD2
CASSPLAGGYEQYF
TGTGCCAGCTCACCACTAGCGGGAGGCTACGAGCAGTACTTC
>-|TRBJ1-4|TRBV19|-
CASSTTTQVANEKLFF
TGTGCCAGTAGTACAACGACCCAGGTGGCTAATGAAAAACTGTTTTTT
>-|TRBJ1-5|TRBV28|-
CASTSSISGSNQPQHF
TGTGCCAGCACCTCCTCAATCTCGGGTAGCAATCAGCCCCAGCATTTT
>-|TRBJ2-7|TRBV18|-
CASSPGGTYEQYF
TGTGCCAGCTCACCAGGGGGTACCTACGAGCAGTACTTC
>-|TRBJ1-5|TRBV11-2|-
CASSQGQYNQPQHF
TGTGCCAGCAGCCAGGGGCAGTACAATCAGCCCCAGCATTTT
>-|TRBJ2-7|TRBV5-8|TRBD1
CASSRRDSLDYEQYF
TGTGCCAGCAGCAGAAGGGACAGCCTGGACTACGAGCAGTACTTC
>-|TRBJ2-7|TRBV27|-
CASSKNRQFYEQYF
TGTGCCAGCAGTAAAAACCGGCAGTTCTACGAGCAGTACTTC
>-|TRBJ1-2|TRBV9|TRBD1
CASSAQGHTGPYGYTF
TGTGCCAGCAGCGCACAGGGGCATACCGGCCCCTATGGCTACACCTTC
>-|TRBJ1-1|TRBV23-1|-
CASSQSGASSEAFF
TGCGCCAGCAGTCAATCGGGGGCAAGCAGTGAAGCTTTCTTT
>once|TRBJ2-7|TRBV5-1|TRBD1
CASSPLDRGYEQYF
TGCGCCAGCAGCCCGTTGGACAGGGGTTACGAGCAGTACTTC